This passage covers 2 T cell receptor beta chains from one sample sequenced in a study of T cells in women clearing cervical HPV infection. Here immunoSEQ multiplex PCR was the method, and the copy in TCRdb shows in-frame clones only, minus some. This table holds around 25,000 clones. The sequencing input was blood buffy coat. These receptors originate from a woman between 18 and 69 years old with a cervical HPV16 infection that either progressed to CIN3+ or cleared (not recorded which).

About this clone: The CDR3 goes on 3 residues after the read ends, and that part is filled in from the germline J gene. The chain carries TRBV7-9 and TRBJ1-2, with TRBD1 matching over 8 bases. CDR1 is SEHNR, CDR2 FQNEAQ, per germline (reference sequence). The CDR3 length is 15 residues. CDR3 region: CASSRGQGIHNDYTF. The CDR3 DNA, read in part, is TGTGCCAGCAGCCGCGGACAGGGAATTCACAATGAC. Looking up the rest from reference TRBV7-9 and TRBJ1-2 gives the full variable domain: DTGVSQNPRHKITKRGQNVTFRCDPISEHNRLYWYRQTLGQGPEFLTYFQNEAQLEKSRLLSDRFSAERPKGSFSTLEIQRTEQGDSAMYLCASSRGQGIHNDYTFGSGTRLTVV.

CDR3 protein: CSASIQARPFEQYF. The sequenced part of the CDR3 DNA is TGCAGTGCGAGTATCCAAGCGAGGCCTTTCGAG. The chain has TRBV20-1 and TRBJ2-7; no clear D gene. The missing CDR3 end, 3 residues past where the read stops, is filled in from the germline J gene. The ends were cut back, 6 bases at V and 6 bases at J, with 21 bases in the middle. The germline V gene encodes CDR1 DFQATT and CDR2 SNEGSKA (reference sequence). The CDR3 contains 14 residues.